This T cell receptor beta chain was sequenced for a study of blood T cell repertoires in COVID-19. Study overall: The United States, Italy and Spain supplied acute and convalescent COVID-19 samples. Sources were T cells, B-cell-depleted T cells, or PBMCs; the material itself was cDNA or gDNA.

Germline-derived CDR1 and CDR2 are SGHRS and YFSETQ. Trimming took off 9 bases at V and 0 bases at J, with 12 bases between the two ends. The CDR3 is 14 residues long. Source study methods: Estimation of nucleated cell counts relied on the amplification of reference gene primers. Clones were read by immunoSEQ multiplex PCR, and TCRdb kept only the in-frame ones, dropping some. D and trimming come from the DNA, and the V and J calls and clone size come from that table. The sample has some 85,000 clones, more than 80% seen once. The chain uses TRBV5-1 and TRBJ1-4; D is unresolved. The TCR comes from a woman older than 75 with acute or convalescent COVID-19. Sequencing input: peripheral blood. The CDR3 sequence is CATKRETTNEKLFF. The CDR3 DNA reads TGCGCCACTAAAAGGGAGACAACTAATGAAAAACTGTTTTTT. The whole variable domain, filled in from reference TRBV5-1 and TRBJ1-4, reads KAGVTQTPRYLIKTRGQQVTLSCSPISGHRSVSWYQQTPGQGLQFLFEYFSETQRNKGNFPGRFSGRQFSNSRSEMNVSTLELGDSALYLCATKRETTNEKLFFGSGTQLSVL.